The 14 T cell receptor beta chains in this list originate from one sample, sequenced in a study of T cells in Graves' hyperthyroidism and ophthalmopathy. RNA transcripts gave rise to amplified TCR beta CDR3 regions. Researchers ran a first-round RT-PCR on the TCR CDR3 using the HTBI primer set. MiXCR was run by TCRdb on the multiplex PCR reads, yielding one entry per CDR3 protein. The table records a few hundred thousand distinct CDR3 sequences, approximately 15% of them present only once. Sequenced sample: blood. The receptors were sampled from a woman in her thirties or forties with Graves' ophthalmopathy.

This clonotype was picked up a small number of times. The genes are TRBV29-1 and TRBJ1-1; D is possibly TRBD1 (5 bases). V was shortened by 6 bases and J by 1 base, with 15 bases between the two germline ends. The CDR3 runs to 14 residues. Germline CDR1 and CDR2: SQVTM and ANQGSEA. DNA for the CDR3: TGCAGCGTAACAGGTCTTATCCGGAACACTGAAGCTTTCTTT. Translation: CSVTGLIRNTEAFF.

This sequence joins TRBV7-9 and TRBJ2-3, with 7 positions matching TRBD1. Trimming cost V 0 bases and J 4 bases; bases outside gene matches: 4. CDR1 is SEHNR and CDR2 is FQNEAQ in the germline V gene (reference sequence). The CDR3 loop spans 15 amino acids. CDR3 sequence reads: CASSLATGPSDTQYF. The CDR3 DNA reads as TGTGCCAGCAGCTTAGCGACAGGGCCGTCAGATACGCAGTATTTT. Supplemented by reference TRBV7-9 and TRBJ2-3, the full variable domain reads DTGVSQNPRHKITKRGQNVTFRCDPISEHNRLYWYRQTLGQGPEFLTYFQNEAQLEKSRLLSDRFSAERPKGSFSTLEIQRTEQGDSAMYLCASSLATGPSDTQYFGPGTRLTVL.

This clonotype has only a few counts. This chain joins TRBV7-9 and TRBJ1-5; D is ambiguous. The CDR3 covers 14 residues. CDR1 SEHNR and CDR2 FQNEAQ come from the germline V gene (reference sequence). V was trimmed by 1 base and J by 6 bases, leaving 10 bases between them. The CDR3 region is CASSLGSSGQPQHF. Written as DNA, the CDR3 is TGTGCCAGCAGCTTAGGTTCGTCGGGTCAGCCCCAGCATTTT.

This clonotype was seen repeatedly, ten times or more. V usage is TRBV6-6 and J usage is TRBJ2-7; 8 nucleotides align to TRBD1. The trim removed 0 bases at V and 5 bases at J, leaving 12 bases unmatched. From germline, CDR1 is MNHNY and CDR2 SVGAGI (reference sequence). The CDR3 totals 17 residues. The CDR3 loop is CASSYSWTGHHGNEQYF. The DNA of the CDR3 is TGTGCCAGCAGTTACTCATGGACAGGGCACCACGGGAACGAGCAGTACTTC.

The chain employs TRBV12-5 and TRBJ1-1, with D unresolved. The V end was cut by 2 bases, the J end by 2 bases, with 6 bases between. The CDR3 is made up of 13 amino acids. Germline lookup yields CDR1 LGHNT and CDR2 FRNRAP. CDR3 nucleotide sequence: TGTGCTAGTGGTTTGATGGAAAACACTGAAGCTTTCTTT. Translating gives CASGLMENTEAFF. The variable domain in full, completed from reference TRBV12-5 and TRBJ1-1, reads DARVTQTPRHKVTEMGQEVTMRCQPILGHNTVFWYRQTMMQGLELLAYFRNRAPLDDSGMPKDRFSAEMPDATLATLKIQPSEPRDSAVYFCASGLMENTEAFFGQGTRLTVV.

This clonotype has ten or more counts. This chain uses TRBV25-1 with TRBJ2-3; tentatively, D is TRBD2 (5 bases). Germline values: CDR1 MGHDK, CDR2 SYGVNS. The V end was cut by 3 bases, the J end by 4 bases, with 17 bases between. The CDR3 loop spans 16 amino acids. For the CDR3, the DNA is TGTGCCAGCAGTGAGCCGAGCGAGACGGAGGCAGATACGCAGTATTTT. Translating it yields CASSEPSETEADTQYF.

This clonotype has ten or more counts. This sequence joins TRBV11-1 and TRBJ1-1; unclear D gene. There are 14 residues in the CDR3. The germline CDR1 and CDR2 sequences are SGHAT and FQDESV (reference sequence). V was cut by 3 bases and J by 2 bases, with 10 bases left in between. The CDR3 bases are TGTGCCAGCAGCTTGTTGGAAGGAAACACTGAAGCTTTCTTT. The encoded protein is CASSLLEGNTEAFF.

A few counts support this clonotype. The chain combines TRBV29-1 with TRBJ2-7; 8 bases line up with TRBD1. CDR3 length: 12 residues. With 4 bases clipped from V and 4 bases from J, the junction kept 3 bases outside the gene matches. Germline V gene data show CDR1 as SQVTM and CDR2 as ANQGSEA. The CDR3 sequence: CSVGQGRYEQYF. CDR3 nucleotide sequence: TGCAGCGTTGGACAGGGGAGATACGAGCAGTACTTC.

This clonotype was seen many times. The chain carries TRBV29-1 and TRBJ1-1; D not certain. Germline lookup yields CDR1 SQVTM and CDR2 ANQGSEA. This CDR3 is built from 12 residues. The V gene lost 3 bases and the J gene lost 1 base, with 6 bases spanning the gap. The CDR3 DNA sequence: TGCAGCGTTGAGTTGGGGAACACTGAAGCTTTCTTT. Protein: CSVELGNTEAFF.

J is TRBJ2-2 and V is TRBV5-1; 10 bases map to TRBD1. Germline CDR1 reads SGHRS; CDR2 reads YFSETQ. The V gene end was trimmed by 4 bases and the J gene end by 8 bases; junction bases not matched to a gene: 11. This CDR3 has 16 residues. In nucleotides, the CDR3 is TGCGCCAGCAGCACAAGACAGGGGGCCGGTCTGGGGGAGCTGTTTTTT. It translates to CASSTRQGAGLGELFF. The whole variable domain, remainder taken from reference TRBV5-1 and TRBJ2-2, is KAGVTQTPRYLIKTRGQQVTLSCSPISGHRSVSWYQQTPGQGLQFLFEYFSETQRNKGNFPGRFSGRQFSNSRSEMNVSTLELGDSALYLCASSTRQGAGLGELFFGEGSRLTVL.

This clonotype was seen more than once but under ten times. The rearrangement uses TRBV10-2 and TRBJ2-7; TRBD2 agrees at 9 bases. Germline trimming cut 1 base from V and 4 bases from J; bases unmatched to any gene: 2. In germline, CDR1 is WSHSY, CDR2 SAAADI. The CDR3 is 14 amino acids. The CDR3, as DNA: TGCGCCAGCAGTGAGTGGGGACTAGCTTACGAGCAGTACTTC. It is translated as CASSEWGLAYEQYF.

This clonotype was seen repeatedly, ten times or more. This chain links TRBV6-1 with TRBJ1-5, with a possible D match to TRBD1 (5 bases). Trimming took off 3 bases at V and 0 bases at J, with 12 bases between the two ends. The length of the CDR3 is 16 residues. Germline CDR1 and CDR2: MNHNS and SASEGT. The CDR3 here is CASSDDRTYSNQPQHF. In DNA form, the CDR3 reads TGTGCCAGCAGTGATGACAGAACTTATAGCAATCAGCCCCAGCATTTT.

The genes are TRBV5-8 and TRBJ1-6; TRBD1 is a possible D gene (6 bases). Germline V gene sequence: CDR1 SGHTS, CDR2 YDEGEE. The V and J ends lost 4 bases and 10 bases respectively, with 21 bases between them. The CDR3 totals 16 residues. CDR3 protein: CASSPRQVGMGSPLHF. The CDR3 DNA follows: TGTGCCAGCAGCCCACGACAGGTGGGCATGGGGTCACCCCTCCACTTT.

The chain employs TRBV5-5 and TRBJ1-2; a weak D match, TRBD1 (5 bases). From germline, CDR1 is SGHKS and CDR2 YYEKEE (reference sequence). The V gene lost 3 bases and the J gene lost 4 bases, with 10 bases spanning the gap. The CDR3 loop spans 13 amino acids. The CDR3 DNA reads TGTGCCAGCAGCTCGGACGGGGGCTATGGCTACACCTTC. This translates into CASSSDGGYGYTF.